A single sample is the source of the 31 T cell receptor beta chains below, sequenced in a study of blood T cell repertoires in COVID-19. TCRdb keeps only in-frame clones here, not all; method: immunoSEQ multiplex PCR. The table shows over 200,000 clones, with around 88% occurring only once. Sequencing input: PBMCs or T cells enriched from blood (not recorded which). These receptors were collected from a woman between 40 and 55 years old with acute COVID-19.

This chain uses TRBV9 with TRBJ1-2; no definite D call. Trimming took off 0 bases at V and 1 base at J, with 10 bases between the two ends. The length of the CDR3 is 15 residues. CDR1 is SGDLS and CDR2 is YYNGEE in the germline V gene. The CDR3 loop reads CASSVGRDINYGYTF. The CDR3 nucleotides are TGTGCCAGCAGCGTAGGACGGGATATTAACTATGGCTACACCTTC. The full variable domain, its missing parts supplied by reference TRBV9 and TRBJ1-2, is DSGVTQTPKHLITATGQRVTLRCSPRSGDLSVYWYQQSLDQGLQFLIQYYNGEERAKGNILERFSAQQFPDLHSELNLSSLELGDSALYFCASSVGRDINYGYTFGSGTRLTVV.

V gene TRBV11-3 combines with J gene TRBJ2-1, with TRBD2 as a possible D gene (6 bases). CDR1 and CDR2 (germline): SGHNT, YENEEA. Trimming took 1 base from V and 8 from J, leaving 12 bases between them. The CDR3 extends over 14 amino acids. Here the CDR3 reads CASSLVGGTDEQFF. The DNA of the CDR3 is TGTGCCAGCAGCTTAGTAGGCGGGACCGATGAGCAGTTCTTC.

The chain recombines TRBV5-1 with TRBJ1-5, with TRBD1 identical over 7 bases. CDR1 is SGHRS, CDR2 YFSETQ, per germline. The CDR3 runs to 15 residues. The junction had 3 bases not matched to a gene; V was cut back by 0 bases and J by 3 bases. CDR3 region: CASSLEGADNQPQHF. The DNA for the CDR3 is TGCGCCAGCAGCTTGGAGGGGGCGGACAATCAGCCCCAGCATTTT.

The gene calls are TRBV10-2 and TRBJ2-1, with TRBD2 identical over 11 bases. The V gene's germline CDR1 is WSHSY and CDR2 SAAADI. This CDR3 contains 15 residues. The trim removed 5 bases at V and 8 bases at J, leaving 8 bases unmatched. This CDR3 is CASSILAGASYEQFF. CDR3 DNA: TGCGCCAGCAGTATACTAGCGGGAGCCAGCTATGAGCAGTTCTTC.

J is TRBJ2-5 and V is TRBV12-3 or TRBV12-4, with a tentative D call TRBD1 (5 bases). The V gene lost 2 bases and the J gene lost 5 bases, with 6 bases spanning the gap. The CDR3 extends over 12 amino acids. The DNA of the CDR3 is TGTGCCAGCAGTTTAAAGGGGGAGACCCAGTACTTC. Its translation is CASSLKGETQYF.

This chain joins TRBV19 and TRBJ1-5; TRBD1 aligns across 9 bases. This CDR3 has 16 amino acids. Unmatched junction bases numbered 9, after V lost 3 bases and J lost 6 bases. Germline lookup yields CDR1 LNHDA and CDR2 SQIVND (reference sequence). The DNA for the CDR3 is TGTGCCAGTAGTATTTTGGGACAGGGAAAGAGTCAGCCCCAGCATTTT. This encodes CASSILGQGKSQPQHF.

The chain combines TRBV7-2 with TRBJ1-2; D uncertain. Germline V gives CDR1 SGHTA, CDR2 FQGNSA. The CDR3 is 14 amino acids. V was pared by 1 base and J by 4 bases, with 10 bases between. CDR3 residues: CASSLGGSGYGYTF. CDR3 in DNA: TGTGCCAGCAGCTTAGGAGGATCGGGCTATGGCTACACCTTC.

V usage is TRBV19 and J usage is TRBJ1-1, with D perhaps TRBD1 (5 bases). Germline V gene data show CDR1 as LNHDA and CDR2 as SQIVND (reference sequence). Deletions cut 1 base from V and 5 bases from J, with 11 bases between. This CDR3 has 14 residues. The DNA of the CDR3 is TGTGCCAGTAGTATAGGGACGGGGGGTACTGAAGCTTTCTTT. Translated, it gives CASSIGTGGTEAFF.

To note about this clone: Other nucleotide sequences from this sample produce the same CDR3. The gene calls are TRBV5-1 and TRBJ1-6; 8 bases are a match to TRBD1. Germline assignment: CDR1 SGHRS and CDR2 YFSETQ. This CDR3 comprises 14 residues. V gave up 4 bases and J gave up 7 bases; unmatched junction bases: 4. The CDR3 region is CASSRTGSNSPLHF. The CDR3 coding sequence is TGCGCCAGCAGCCGGACAGGGAGCAATTCACCCCTCCACTTT.

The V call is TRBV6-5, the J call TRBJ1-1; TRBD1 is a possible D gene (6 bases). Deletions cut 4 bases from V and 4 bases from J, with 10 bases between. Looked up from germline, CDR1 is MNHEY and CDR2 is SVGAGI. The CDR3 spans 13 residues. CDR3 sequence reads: CASSWGGATEAFF. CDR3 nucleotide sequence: TGTGCCAGCAGTTGGGGGGGCGCCACTGAAGCTTTCTTT.

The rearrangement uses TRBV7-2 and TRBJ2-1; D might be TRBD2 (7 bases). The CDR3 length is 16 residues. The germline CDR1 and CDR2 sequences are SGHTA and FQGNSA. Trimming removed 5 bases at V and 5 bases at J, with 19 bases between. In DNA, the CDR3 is TGTGCCAGCAGCGCCCGGACAGCACTAGCGAACAATGAGCAGTTCTTC. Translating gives CASSARTALANNEQFF.

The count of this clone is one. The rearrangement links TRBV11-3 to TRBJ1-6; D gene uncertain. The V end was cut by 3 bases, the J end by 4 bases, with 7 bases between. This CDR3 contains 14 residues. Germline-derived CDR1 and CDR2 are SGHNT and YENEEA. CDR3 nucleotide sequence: TGTGCCAGCAGCTTTGGAGGTTATAATTCACCCCTCCACTTT. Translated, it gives CASSFGGYNSPLHF.

In DNA form, the CDR3 reads TGTGCCAGCAGCTCCGAACAGTATGGCTACACCTTC. Amino acid sequence: CASSSEQYGYTF. The V and J genes are TRBV11-2 and TRBJ1-2; D ambiguous. The V gene lost 4 bases and the J gene lost 5 bases, with 8 bases spanning the gap. The CDR3 runs to 12 residues. In germline, CDR1 is SGHAT, CDR2 FQNNGV.

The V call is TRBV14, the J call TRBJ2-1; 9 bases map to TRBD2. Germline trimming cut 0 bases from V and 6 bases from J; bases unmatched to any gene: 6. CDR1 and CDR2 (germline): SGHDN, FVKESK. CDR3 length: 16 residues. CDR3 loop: CASSQDQREVGNEQFF. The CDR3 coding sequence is TGTGCCAGCAGCCAAGACCAGCGGGAGGTGGGCAATGAGCAGTTCTTC.

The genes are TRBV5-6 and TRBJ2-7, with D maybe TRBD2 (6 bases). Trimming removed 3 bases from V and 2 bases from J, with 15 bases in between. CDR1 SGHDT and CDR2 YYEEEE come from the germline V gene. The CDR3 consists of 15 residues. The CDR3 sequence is CASSSPGLRTYEQYV. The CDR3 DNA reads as TGTGCCAGCAGCTCGCCGGGACTCCGGACCTACGAGCAGTACGTC.

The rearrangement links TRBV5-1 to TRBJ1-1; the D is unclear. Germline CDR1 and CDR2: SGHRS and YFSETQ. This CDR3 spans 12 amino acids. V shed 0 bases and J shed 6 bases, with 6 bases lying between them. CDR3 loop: CASSLGQAEAFF. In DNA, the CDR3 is TGCGCCAGCAGCTTGGGACAAGCTGAAGCTTTCTTT.

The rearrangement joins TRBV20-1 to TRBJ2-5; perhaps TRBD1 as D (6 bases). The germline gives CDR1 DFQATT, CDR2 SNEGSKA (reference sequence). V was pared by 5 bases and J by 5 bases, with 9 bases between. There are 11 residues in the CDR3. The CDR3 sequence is CSAGGRETQYF. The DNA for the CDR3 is TGCAGTGCTGGGGGCCGGGAGACCCAGTACTTC.

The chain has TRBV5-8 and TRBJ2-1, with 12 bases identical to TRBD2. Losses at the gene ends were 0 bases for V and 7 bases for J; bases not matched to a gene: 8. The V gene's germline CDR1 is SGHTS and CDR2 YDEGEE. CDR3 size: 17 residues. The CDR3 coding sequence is TGTGCCAGCAGCTTGGTCCCTGGGCTAGCGGGGGGGAATGAGCAGTTCTTC. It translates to CASSLVPGLAGGNEQFF.

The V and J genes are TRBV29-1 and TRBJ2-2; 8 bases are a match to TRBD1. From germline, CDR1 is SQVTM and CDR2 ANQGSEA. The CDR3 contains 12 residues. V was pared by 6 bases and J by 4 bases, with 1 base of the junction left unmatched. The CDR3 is CSVTGGTGELFF. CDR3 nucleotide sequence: TGCAGCGTAACAGGGGGCACCGGGGAGCTGTTTTTT.

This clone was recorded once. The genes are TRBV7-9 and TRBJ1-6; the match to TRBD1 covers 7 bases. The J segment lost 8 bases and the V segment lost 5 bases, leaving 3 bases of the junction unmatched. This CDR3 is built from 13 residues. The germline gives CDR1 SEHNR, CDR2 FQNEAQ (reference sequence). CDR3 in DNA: TGTGCCAGCAGCCGTGACAGGGATTCACCCCTCCACTTT. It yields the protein CASSRDRDSPLHF.

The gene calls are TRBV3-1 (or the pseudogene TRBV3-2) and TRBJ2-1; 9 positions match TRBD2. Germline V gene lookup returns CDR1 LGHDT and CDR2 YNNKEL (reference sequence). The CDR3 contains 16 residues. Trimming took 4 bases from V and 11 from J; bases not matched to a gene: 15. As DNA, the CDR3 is TGTGCCAGCAGCCCCAGGGTAGCGGGAGATTATATGAAGCAGTTCTTC. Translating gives CASSPRVAGDYMKQFF.

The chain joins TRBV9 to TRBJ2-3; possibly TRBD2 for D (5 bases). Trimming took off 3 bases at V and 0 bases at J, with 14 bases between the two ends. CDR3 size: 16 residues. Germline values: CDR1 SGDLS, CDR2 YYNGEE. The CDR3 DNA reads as TGTGCCAGCAGCGGGCTGGCGGGCATTAGCACAGATACGCAGTATTTT. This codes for CASSGLAGISTDTQYF.

CDR3 loop: CASSLGQVRNTEAFF. The CDR3 DNA follows: TGTGCCAGCTCGCTGGGACAGGTCAGGAACACTGAAGCTTTCTTT. The chain couples TRBV18 to TRBJ1-1; 8 bases are a match to TRBD1. Germline CDR1 and CDR2: KGHSH and LQKENI. With V trimmed by 6 bases and J by 1 base, 7 bases remained unmatched. This CDR3 comprises 15 residues.

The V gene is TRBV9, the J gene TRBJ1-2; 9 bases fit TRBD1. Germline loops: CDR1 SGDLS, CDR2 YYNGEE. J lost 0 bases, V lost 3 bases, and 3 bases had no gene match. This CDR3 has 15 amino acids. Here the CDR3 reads CASSAGQGPNYGYTF. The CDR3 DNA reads TGTGCCAGCAGCGCTGGACAGGGGCCTAACTATGGCTACACCTTC.

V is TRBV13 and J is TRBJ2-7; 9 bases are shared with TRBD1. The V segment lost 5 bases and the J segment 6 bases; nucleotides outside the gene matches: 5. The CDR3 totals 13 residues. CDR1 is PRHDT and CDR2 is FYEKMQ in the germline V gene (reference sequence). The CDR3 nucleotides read TGTGCCAGCAGCCCGACAGGGGGGGGCGAGCAGTACGTC. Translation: CASSPTGGGEQYV.

The CDR3 DNA reads TGCGCCAGCAGCTTGGAATTGGGGGGGAATTCACCCCTCCACTTT. Amino acids: CASSLELGGNSPLHF. The V and J genes are TRBV5-1 and TRBJ1-6; tentatively, D is TRBD1 (5 bases). The CDR3 spans 15 residues. The germline gives CDR1 SGHRS, CDR2 YFSETQ. V lost 0 bases and J 7 bases, leaving 11 bases between the germline ends.

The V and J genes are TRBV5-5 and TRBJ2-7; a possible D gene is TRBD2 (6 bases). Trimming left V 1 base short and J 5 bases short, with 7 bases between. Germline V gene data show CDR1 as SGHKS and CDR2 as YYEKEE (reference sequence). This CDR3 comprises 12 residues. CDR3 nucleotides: TGTGCCAGCAGCTTGTGGACTAACGAGCAGTACTTC. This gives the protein CASSLWTNEQYF.

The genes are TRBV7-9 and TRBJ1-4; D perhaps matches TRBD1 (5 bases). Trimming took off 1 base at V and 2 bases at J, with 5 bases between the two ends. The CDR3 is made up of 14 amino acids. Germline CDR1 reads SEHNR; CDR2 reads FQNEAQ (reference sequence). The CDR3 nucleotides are TGTGCCAGCAGCTTAGACAGGACTAATGAAAAACTGTTTTTT. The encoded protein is CASSLDRTNEKLFF.

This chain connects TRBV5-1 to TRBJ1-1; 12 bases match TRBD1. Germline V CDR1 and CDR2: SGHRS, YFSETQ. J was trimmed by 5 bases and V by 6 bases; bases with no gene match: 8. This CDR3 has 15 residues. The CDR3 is CASIGTGGAGTEAFF. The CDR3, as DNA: TGCGCCAGCATAGGGACAGGGGGCGCGGGAACTGAAGCTTTCTTT. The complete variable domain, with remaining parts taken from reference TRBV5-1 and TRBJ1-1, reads KAGVTQTPRYLIKTRGQQVTLSCSPISGHRSVSWYQQTPGQGLQFLFEYFSETQRNKGNFPGRFSGRQFSNSRSEMNVSTLELGDSALYLCASIGTGGAGTEAFFGQGTRLTVV.

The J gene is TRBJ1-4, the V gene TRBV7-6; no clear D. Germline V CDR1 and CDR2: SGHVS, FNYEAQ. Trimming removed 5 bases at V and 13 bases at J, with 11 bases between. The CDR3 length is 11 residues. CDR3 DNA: TGTGCCAGCAGCGCCAGCGGGTTACTGTTTTTT. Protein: CASSASGLLFF.

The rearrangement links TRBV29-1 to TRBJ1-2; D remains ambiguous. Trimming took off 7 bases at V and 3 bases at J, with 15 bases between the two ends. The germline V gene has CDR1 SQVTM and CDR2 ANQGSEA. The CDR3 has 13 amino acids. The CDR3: CSASLTRDYGYTF. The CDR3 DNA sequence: TGCAGCGCCTCACTGACGCGGGACTATGGCTACACCTTC. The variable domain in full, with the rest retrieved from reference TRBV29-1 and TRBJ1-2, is SAVISQKPSRDICQRGTSLTIQCQVDSQVTMMFWYRQQPGQSLTLIATANQGSEATYESGFVIDKFPISRPNLTFSTLTVSNMSPEDSSIYLCSASLTRDYGYTFGSGTRLTVV.